Presented here are 23 T cell receptor beta chains from one specimen sequenced in a study of CD8 T cells in ankylosing spondylitis. Whole-study results and caveats: Within ankylosing spondylitis blood, a TCR beta motif made up of several highly homologous variants appeared to be characteristic.

Antigen specificity for these receptors is unknown. TCRdb re-analysed the 5' RACE reads in MiXCR, keeping a single row per CDR3 protein. The data contain around 770,000 distinct CDR3 sequences, around 19% of them singletons. Sequencing input: blood, either unsorted or a sorted T cell fraction (not recorded which). The source of these receptors is a male donor with ankylosing spondylitis.

This clonotype was seen a handful of times. The rearrangement links TRBV6-1 to TRBJ1-1; D is unclear. CDR1 is MNHNS and CDR2 is SASEGT in the germline V gene. Trimming left V 4 bases short and J 4 bases short, with 13 bases between. This CDR3 is 14 amino acids long. This chain's CDR3 is CASSGEVRTTEAFF. CDR3 nucleotides: TGTGCCAGCAGTGGAGAAGTACGGACCACTGAAGCTTTCTTT.

In the case of this clonotype: At one end, the junction sequence differs from germline, possibly due to a read error. The chain links TRBV12-3 or TRBV12-4 to TRBJ2-1, with D tentatively TRBD1 (5 bases). The CDR3 spans 19 residues. The CDR3 bases are TGTGCCTGCAGTTTAATACGGCAGGGAATCCCCAGCTCCTACAATGAGCAGTTCTTC. It specifies CACSLIRQGIPSSYNEQFF.

This chain joins TRBV3-1 and TRBJ2-2; D remains unclear. Germline V lookup: CDR1 LGHDT, CDR2 YNNKEL (reference sequence). CDR3 length: 13 residues. Trimming took off 8 bases at V and 4 bases at J, with 11 bases between the two ends. The CDR3: CASAKGSTGELFF. The CDR3 DNA is TGTGCCAGCGCCAAAGGATCCACCGGGGAGCTGTTTTTT.

This clonotype was found a few times. This sequence joins TRBV18 and TRBJ1-4; D possibly corresponds to TRBD1 (5 bases). CDR3 size: 13 residues. Germline V CDR1 and CDR2: KGHSH, LQKENI. V shed 7 bases and J shed 5 bases, with 11 bases lying between them. CDR3 sequence: CASLRDSNEKLFF. The CDR3 DNA reads as TGTGCCAGCTTGAGGGACTCCAATGAAAAACTGTTTTTT.

J is TRBJ1-5 and V is TRBV27; D not resolved. The germline V gene has CDR1 MNHEY and CDR2 SMNVEV (reference sequence). Trimming removed 7 bases from V and 4 bases from J, with 17 bases in between. The CDR3 is 15 residues long. The CDR3 spells CASKELGQRNQPQHF. The CDR3 DNA is TGTGCCAGCAAGGAGTTAGGGCAGAGGAATCAGCCCCAGCATTTT.

A few counts support this clonotype. V is TRBV4-1 and J is TRBJ2-1; D call uncertain. Looked up from germline, CDR1 is MGHRA and CDR2 is YSYEKL. This CDR3 is built from 16 residues. V lost 0 bases and J lost 2, with 11 bases in between. The CDR3 protein is CASSQDRARPYNEQFF. The DNA of the CDR3 is TGCGCCAGCAGCCAAGATAGGGCTAGGCCCTACAATGAGCAGTTCTTC.

This sequence joins TRBV4-2 and TRBJ2-1; unclear D gene. The V gene lost 3 bases and the J gene lost 8 bases, with 11 bases spanning the gap. The germline gives CDR1 LGHNA, CDR2 YNFKEQ. This CDR3 has 13 residues. Here the CDR3 DNA reads TGTGCCAGCAGCCATGCCCCCGAGTATGAGCAGTTCTTC. This translates into CASSHAPEYEQFF.

The chain carries TRBV12-3 or TRBV12-4 and TRBJ2-1, with 7 bases matching TRBD2. Trimming removed 6 bases from V and 1 base from J; junction bases left unmatched: 15. The CDR3 covers 18 residues. CDR3 DNA sequence: TGTGCCAGCAGGGGGGGTAGCGGGCGAGGAAGATCCTACAATGAGCAGTTCTTC. Translation: CASRGGSGRGRSYNEQFF.

The rearrangement uses TRBV28 and TRBJ1-4; D unclear. The ends were cut back, 3 bases at V and 4 bases at J, with 9 bases in the middle. Germline lookup yields CDR1 MDHEN and CDR2 SYDVKM. CDR3 length equals 14 residues. CDR3 DNA: TGTGCCAGCAGTTTTTACACCCGTAATGAAAAACTGTTTTTT. Translating it yields CASSFYTRNEKLFF.

The chain recombines TRBV20-1 with TRBJ1-6; no reliable D call. Trimming cost V 3 bases and J 9 bases, with 12 bases left between them. Germline CDR1 and CDR2: DFQATT and SNEGSKA (reference sequence). This CDR3 contains 13 residues. CDR3 nucleotides: TGCAGTGCTAGCGGGAGCGAAGGTTCACCCCTCCACTTT. This translates into CSASGSEGSPLHF.

This chain joins TRBV19 and TRBJ2-6, with D uncertain. Germline-derived CDR1 and CDR2 are LNHDA and SQIVND (reference sequence). V was trimmed by 3 bases and J by 0 bases, leaving 3 bases between them. The CDR3 consists of 14 residues. CDR3 nucleotides: TGTGCCAGTAGTATCTACTCTGGGGCCAACGTCCTGACTTTC. It yields the protein CASSIYSGANVLTF. The variable domain in full, completed from reference TRBV19 and TRBJ2-6, reads DGGITQSPKYLFRKEGQNVTLSCEQNLNHDAMYWYRQDPGQGLRLIYYSQIVNDFQKGDIAEGYSVSREKKESFPLTVTSAQKNPTAFYLCASSIYSGANVLTFGAGSRLTVL.

The chain links TRBV7-9 to TRBJ2-5; either TRBD1 or TRBD2 may fit D (5 bases each). Trimming stripped 5 bases from V and 0 bases from J, with 16 bases between. CDR1 is SEHNR, CDR2 FQNEAQ, per germline (reference sequence). This CDR3 has 16 amino acids. CDR3 region: CASSRTGTLYQETQYF. As DNA, the CDR3 is TGTGCCAGCAGCAGGACCGGGACCCTGTACCAAGAGACCCAGTACTTC.

In this sample, this clonotype turned up many times. CDR3 sequence reads: CASSQDNQETQYF. The CDR3 coding sequence is TGCGCCAGCAGCCAGGACAACCAAGAGACCCAGTACTTC. V and J are TRBV4-3 and TRBJ2-5, with D possibly TRBD1 on 5 matching bases. V was shortened by 3 bases and J by 0 bases, with 5 bases between the two germline ends. The CDR3 runs to 13 residues. Germline CDR1 reads LGHNA; CDR2 reads YSLEER.

Only a few counts were recorded for this clonotype. This chain uses TRBV20-1 with TRBJ2-1; D perhaps matches TRBD2 (5 bases). V lost 1 base to trimming and J lost 3 bases, with 10 bases between them. The CDR3 is made up of 14 amino acids. The V gene's germline CDR1 is DFQATT and CDR2 SNEGSKA (reference sequence). CDR3 sequence reads: CSARGASLYNEQFF. The CDR3 nucleotides are TGCAGTGCTAGAGGGGCTAGCCTCTACAATGAGCAGTTCTTC.

This clonotype was seen only a few times. The V gene is TRBV27, the J gene TRBJ2-1, with 7 bases identical to TRBD2. Germline V gene data show CDR1 as MNHEY and CDR2 as SMNVEV (reference sequence). Trimming at V came to 3 bases and at J to 7 bases, leaving 12 bases not matched to a gene. This CDR3 comprises 16 residues. The chain's CDR3 is CASSLGAGELPNEQFF. The CDR3 DNA reads TGTGCCAGCAGTTTGGGTGCGGGGGAGCTTCCTAATGAGCAGTTCTTC.

This clonotype has only a few counts. The rearrangement joins TRBV6-2 or TRBV6-3 to TRBJ2-6; D might be TRBD1 or TRBD2, each matching 5 bases. Germline CDR1 MNHEY, CDR2 SVGEGT. V was pared by 5 bases and J by 2 bases, with 25 bases between. This CDR3 has 20 residues. The CDR3 here is CASSRERPGPQNPGANVLTF. CDR3 sequence (DNA): TGTGCCAGCAGTAGGGAAAGACCGGGACCCCAGAACCCTGGGGCCAACGTCCTGACTTTC.

The rearrangement uses TRBV24-1 and TRBJ2-5, with 10 bases lining up with TRBD2. Unmatched junction bases numbered 1, after V lost 3 bases and J lost 1 base. Germline assignment: CDR1 KGHDR and CDR2 SFDVKD. The CDR3 is made up of 15 amino acids. Here the CDR3 DNA reads TGTGCCACCAGTGATGTAGCGGGGGGCCAAGAGACCCAGTACTTC. Protein product: CATSDVAGGQETQYF.

The V call is TRBV5-1, the J call TRBJ2-7; D is undetermined. The CDR3 runs 13 residues. Per the germline V gene, CDR1 is SGHRS and CDR2 is YFSETQ. The V end was cut by 5 bases, the J end by 6 bases, with 15 bases between. The CDR3 spells CASREVLVGEQYF. The CDR3 DNA follows: TGCGCCAGCAGGGAAGTGCTAGTTGGCGAGCAGTACTTC.

This clonotype was seen more than once but under ten times. The gene calls are TRBV15 and TRBJ1-5, with D maybe TRBD1 (6 bases). CDR1 is LNHNV and CDR2 is YYDKDF in the germline V gene (reference sequence). This CDR3 is 14 amino acids long. The V and J ends lost 2 bases and 4 bases respectively, with 9 bases between them. CDR3 sequence (DNA): TGTGCCACCAGCAGACAGGGGAATAATCAGCCCCAGCATTTT. Protein product: CATSRQGNNQPQHF.

The chain uses TRBV11-2 and TRBJ2-2; D may correspond to TRBD1 or TRBD2 (5 bases each). This CDR3 comprises 15 residues. Germline V gene sequence: CDR1 SGHAT, CDR2 FQNNGV. V gave up 1 base and J gave up 3 bases, with 9 bases separating them. CDR3 nucleotides: TGTGCCAGCAGCTTAGGAGGGGCCGACACCGGGGAGCTGTTTTTT. Its protein product is CASSLGGADTGELFF.

The CDR3 DNA follows: TGTGCCAGCAGCTTTGGTTTTGGCAAAAACTACAATGAGCAGTTCTTC. This encodes CASSFGFGKNYNEQFF. The rearrangement uses TRBV13 and TRBJ2-1; D unresolved. V was cut by 3 bases and J by 3 bases, with 15 bases left in between. The CDR3 contains 16 residues. The V gene's germline CDR1 is PRHDT and CDR2 FYEKMQ (reference sequence).

This clonotype was observed a handful of times. The chain couples TRBV6-2 or TRBV6-3 to TRBJ1-5; D is uncertain. V lost 1 base, J lost 0 bases, and 10 bases lay in between. CDR1 and CDR2 from the germline V gene are MNHEY and SVGEGT. CDR3 length: 16 residues. The CDR3 DNA sequence: TGTGCCAGCAGTTACTTGTTGGAGAATAGCAATCAGCCCCAGCATTTT. Amino acids: CASSYLLENSNQPQHF.

The V call is TRBV5-1, the J call TRBJ2-4; the D is unclear. Between the trimmed V and J ends, which lost 4 bases and 7 bases, there was a span of 12 bases. The CDR3 sequence is 13 residues long. The germline V gene encodes CDR1 SGHRS and CDR2 YFSETQ. CDR3 region: CASSPESGNIQYF. The CDR3 nucleotides are TGCGCCAGCAGCCCCGAATCTGGGAACATTCAGTACTTC.